This entry is about one T cell receptor (beta chain). Its antigen is currently unknown. These data come from a study of T cell clonotyping in hematopoietic cell transplantation. Study-wide context: Recipient samples before transplant were obtained post-cytoreduction.

Assay: immunoSEQ multiplex PCR; the TCRdb copy retains only in-frame clones and omits some. The sample shows approximately 46,000 clones, 85% to 90% of them seen only once. Time point meaning: recipient sample about 28 days before transplant, after cytoreduction. Blood collection times were about day -28 and days 30, 100, 180 posttransplant. Findings and limits, study-wide: Few recipient clonotypes overlapped donors; over 97% were de novo at given depth.

The source material was peripheral blood mononuclear cells, sampled before stem cell transplant. This sequence was found in a man aged 60 to 69 with biphenotypic leukemia. Some clones in this sample may be carry-over from other donors' samples.

CDR3 sequence (DNA): TGTGCCAGCAGCAGGATAAGGAGTTCCTATGGCTACACCTTC. The encoded protein is CASSRIRSSYGYTF. The rearrangement links TRBV7-2 to TRBJ1-2; D is undetermined. This CDR3 is built from 14 residues. V was cut by 5 bases and J by 4 bases, with 14 bases left in between. Looked up from germline, CDR1 is SGHTA and CDR2 is FQGNSA.